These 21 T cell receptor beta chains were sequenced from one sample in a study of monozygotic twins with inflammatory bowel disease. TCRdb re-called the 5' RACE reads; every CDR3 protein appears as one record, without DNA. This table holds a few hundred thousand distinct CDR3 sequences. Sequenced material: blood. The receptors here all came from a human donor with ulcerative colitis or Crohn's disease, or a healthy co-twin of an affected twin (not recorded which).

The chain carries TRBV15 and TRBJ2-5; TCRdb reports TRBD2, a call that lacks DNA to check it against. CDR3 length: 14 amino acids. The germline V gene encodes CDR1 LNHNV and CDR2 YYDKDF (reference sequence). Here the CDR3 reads CATSRVGPQETQYF.

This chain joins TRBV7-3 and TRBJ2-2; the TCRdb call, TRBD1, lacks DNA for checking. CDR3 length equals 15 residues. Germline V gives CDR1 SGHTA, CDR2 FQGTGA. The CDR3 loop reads CASSLGTGGHGDLFF.

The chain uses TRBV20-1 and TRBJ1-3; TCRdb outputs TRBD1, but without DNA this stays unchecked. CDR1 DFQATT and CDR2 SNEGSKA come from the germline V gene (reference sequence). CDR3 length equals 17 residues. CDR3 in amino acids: CSARKRFTGTERNTIYF.

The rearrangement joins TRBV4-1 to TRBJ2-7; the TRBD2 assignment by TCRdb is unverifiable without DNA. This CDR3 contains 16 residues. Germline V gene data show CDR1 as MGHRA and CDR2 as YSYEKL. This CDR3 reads CASSQDRLGLTHEQYF.

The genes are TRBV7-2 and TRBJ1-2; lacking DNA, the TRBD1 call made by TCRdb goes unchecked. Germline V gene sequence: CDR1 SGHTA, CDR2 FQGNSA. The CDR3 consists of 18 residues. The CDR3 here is CASSLAGGTGGRGYGYTF. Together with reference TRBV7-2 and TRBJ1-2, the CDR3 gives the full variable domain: GAGVSQSPSNKVTEKGKDVELRCDPISGHTALYWYRQSLGQGLEFLIYFQGNSAPDKSGLPSDRFSAERTGGSVSTLTIQRTQQEDSAVYLCASSLAGGTGGRGYGYTFGSGTRLTVV.

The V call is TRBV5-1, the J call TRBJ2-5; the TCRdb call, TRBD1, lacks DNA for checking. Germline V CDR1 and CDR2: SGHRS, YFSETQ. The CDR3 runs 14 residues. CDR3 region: CASSPKPGDETQYF.

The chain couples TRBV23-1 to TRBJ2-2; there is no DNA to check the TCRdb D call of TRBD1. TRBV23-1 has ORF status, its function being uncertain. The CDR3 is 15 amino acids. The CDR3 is CASSQGQVNTGELFF.

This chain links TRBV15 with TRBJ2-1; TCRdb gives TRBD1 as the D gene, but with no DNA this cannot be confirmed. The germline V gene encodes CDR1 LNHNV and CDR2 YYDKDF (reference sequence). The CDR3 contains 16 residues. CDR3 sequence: CATSRGIGQGYNEQFF.

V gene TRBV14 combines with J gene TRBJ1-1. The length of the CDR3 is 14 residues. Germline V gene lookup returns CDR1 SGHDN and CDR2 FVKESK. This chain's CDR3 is CASSPPVMNTEAFF.

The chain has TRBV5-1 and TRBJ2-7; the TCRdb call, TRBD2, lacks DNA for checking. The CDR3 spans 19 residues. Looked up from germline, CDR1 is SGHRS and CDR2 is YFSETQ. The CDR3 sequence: CASSLALRRTSGASYEQYF.

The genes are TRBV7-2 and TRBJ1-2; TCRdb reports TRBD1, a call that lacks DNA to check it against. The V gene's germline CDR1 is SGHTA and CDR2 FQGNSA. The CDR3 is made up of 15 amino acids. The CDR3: CASSFFRQGPRGYTF.

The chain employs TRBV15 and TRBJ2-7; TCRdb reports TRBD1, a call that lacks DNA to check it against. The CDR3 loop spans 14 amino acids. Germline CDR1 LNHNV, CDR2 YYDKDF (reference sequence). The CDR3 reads CATSSQGQGYEQYF.

CDR3 region: CATSRDGGQGGEKLFF. The chain couples TRBV15 to TRBJ1-4; TCRdb selects TRBD1, and the lack of DNA leaves this call unchecked. This CDR3 spans 16 amino acids. The germline CDR1 and CDR2 sequences are LNHNV and YYDKDF (reference sequence). Supplemented by reference TRBV15 and TRBJ1-4, the full variable domain reads DAMVIQNPRYQVTQFGKPVTLSCSQTLNHNVMYWYQQKSSQAPKLLFHYYDKDFNNEADTPDNFQSRRPNTSFCFLDIRSPGLGDTAMYLCATSRDGGQGGEKLFFGSGTQLSVL.

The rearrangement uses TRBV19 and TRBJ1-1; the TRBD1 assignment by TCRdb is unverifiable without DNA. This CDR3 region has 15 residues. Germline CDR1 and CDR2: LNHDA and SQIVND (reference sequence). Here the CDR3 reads CASSTVELAVAEAFF. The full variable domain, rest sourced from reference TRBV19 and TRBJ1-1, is DGGITQSPKYLFRKEGQNVTLSCEQNLNHDAMYWYRQDPGQGLRLIYYSQIVNDFQKGDIAEGYSVSREKKESFPLTVTSAQKNPTAFYLCASSTVELAVAEAFFGQGTRLTVV.

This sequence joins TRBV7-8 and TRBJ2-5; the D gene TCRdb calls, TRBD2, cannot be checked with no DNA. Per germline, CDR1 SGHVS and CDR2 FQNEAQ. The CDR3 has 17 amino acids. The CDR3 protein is CASSLLAGHRIAETQYF.

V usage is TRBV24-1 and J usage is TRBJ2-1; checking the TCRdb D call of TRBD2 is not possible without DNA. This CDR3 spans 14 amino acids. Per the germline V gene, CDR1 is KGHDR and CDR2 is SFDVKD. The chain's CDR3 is CATKGGEEGNEQFF.

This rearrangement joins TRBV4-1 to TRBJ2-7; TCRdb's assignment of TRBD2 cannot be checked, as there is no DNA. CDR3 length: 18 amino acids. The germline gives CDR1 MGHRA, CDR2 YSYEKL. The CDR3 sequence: CASSQDLFGLAGVGEQYF.

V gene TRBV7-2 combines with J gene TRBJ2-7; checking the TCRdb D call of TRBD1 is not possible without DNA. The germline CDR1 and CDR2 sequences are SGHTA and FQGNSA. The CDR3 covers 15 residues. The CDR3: CASSQRTGQGLEQYF.

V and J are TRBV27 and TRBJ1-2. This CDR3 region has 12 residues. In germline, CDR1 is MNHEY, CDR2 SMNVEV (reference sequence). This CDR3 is CTSRVLHYGYTF.

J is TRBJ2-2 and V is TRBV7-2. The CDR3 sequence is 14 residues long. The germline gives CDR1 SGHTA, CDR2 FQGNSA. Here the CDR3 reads CASSLGVNTGELFF.

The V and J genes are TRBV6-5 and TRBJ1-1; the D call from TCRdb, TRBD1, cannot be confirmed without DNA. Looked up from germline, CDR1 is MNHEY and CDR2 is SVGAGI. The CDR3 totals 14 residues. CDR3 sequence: CASSNLQGLAEAFF.